A single sample gave rise to the 10 T cell receptor beta chains below, sequenced in a study of monozygotic twins with inflammatory bowel disease. Reprocessing the 5' RACE reads, TCRdb reports a single entry for every CDR3 protein and omits DNA. The specimen's table records about 440,000 distinct CDR3 sequences. Sequencing used blood. These receptors were collected from a human donor with ulcerative colitis or Crohn's disease, or a healthy co-twin of an affected twin (not recorded which).

This chain uses TRBV6-7 with TRBJ2-7; the D gene TCRdb calls, TRBD2, cannot be checked with no DNA. TRBV6-7 is an ORF, with its function uncertain. The CDR3 has 13 residues. CDR3 amino acids: CASSPGLYYEQYF.

V and J are TRBV18 and TRBJ2-7; TCRdb picks TRBD1, but there is no DNA to check that call. CDR3 length equals 15 residues. Germline V gene data show CDR1 as KGHSH and CDR2 as LQKENI. The CDR3 sequence: CASSLSRDRGDEQYF.

This chain links TRBV6-2 or TRBV6-3 with TRBJ2-2; absent DNA, TCRdb's TRBD1 call cannot be checked. The CDR3 sequence is 14 residues long. In germline, CDR1 is MNHEY, CDR2 SVGEGT. The CDR3 is CASRGTGNTGELFF.

The J gene is TRBJ2-3, the V gene TRBV5-1; TCRdb indicates TRBD1, and absent DNA this call remains unverified. CDR3 length: 14 residues. From germline, CDR1 is SGHRS and CDR2 YFSETQ. This CDR3 is CASSTGVSTDTQYF.

The chain employs TRBV7-3 and TRBJ2-2; the TRBD2 assignment by TCRdb is unverifiable without DNA. The CDR3 is made up of 15 amino acids. The V gene's germline CDR1 is SGHTA and CDR2 FQGTGA. The CDR3 protein is CASSSHPASAGELFF.

The rearrangement links TRBV11-2 to TRBJ2-7; TCRdb's assignment of TRBD2 cannot be checked, as there is no DNA. The germline gives CDR1 SGHAT, CDR2 FQNNGV. This CDR3 has 16 amino acids. The CDR3 here is CASSFNMASPGSEQYF.

CDR3 sequence: CASSYSRRGVEELFF. The chain couples TRBV6-5 to TRBJ2-2; TCRdb selects TRBD2, and the lack of DNA leaves this call unchecked. The CDR3 covers 15 residues. In germline, CDR1 is MNHEY, CDR2 SVGAGI.

The chain employs TRBV5-1 and TRBJ1-4; checking the TCRdb D call of TRBD1 is not possible without DNA. The germline V gene encodes CDR1 SGHRS and CDR2 YFSETQ. CDR3 length equals 14 residues. This CDR3 reads CASSQGGASEKLFF.

The rearrangement joins TRBV6-2 or TRBV6-3 to TRBJ2-1. The CDR3 sequence is 14 residues long. Germline CDR1 reads MNHEY; CDR2 reads SVGEGT. CDR3: CASSFVDSYNEQFF.

The V and J genes are TRBV6-2 or TRBV6-3 and TRBJ1-2; TCRdb proposes TRBD1, but this gene call is untestable without DNA. Germline CDR1 MNHEY, CDR2 SVGEGT. This CDR3 region has 14 residues. The CDR3: CASSWTGGSDGYTF.